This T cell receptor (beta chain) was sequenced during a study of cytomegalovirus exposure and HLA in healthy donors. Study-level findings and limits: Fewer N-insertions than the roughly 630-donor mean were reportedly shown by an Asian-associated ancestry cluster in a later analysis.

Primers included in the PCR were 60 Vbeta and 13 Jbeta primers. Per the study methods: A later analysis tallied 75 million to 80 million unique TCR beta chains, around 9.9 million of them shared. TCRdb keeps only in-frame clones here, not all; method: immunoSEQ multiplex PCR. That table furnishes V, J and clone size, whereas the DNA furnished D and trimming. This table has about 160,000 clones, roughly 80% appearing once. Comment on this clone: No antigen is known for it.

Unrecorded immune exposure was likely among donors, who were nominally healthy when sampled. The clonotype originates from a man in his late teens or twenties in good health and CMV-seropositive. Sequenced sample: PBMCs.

This CDR3 reads CASSILAGGSQETQYF. For the CDR3, the DNA is TGTGCCAGCAGCATTCTAGCGGGGGGCTCCCAAGAGACCCAGTACTTC. V is TRBV5-6 and J is TRBJ2-5; 11 positions agree with TRBD2. Per germline, CDR1 SGHDT and CDR2 YYEEEE. V lost 4 bases and J lost 1; bases outside the gene matches: 6. This CDR3 contains 16 residues.